This T cell receptor beta chain was recorded in a study of control samples from healthy donors and cancer patients. Assay: immunoSEQ multiplex PCR; the TCRdb copy retains only in-frame clones and omits some. The repertoire includes 65,000 to 95,000 clones, approximately 87% of them detected once, and over 15% sits in the top ten. The V segment lost 3 bases and the J segment 2 bases; nucleotides outside the gene matches: 5. Germline V gene sequence: CDR1 MNHEY, CDR2 SMNVEV (reference sequence). This CDR3 is built from 15 residues. The receptor was isolated from a man in his fifties or sixties in good health. The chain recombines TRBV27 with TRBJ2-3, with 7 bases identical to TRBD2. Sequenced material: blood. The CDR3 protein is CASSLVREITDTQYF. DNA for the CDR3: TGTGCCAGCAGTTTGGTGCGGGAGATCACAGATACGCAGTATTTT.